This record looks at one TCR beta chain sequence and its context. Its antigen remains unidentified. The germline V gene has CDR1 DFQATT and CDR2 SNEGSKA (reference sequence). CDR3 length: 16 residues. J was trimmed by 2 bases and V by 3 bases; bases with no gene match: 13. Samples had at least 7 million PBMCs isolated from them. Extraction yielded at least 5 micrograms of total RNA per sample. With a J-beta primer mix and a sample-barcoded 5' primer, a second PCR ran about 7 to 12 cycles. TCRdb passed the 5' RACE reads through MiXCR, listing each CDR3 protein once. The table includes fewer than 2,000,000 distinct CDR3 sequences, roughly 32% detected once. The sample originates from a study of blood T cells in healthy people across ages. Study-wide points: The percentage of naive T cells correlated strongly with TCR beta diversity.

The sequencing sample was made of blood. The source of this sequence is a woman under 40 in good health. The chain couples TRBV20-1 to TRBJ2-7; 7 bases align to TRBD2. CDR3 residues: CSARDKRGTHPYEQYF. The CDR3 bases are TGCAGTGCTAGGGATAAGCGGGGAACCCATCCCTACGAGCAGTACTTC.